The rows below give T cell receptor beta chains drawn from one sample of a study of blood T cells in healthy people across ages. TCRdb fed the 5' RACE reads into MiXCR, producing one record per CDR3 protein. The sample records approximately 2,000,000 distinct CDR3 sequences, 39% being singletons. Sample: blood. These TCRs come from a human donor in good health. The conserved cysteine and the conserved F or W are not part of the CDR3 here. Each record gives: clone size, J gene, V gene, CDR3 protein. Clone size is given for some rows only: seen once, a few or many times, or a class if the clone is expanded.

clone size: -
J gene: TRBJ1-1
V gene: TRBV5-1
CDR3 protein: ASRPGTGGPLVNTEAF

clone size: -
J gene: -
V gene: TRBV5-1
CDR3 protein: ASRPYGQGEETQY

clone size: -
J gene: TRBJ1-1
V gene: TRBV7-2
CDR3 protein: ASSSLSRGKTEAF

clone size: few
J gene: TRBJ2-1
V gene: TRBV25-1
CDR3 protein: ASSPQGPGRVHNEQF

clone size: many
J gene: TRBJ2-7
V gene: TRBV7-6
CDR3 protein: ASSHRTDSYEQY

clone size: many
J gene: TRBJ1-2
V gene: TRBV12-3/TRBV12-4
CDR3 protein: ASSRDGYGYT

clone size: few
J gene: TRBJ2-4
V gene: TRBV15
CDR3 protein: ATSRTNSGGPKNIQY

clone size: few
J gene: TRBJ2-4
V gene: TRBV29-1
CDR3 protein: SVLVRGNIQY

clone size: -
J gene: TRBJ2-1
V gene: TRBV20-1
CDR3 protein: SAQQRGAGYNEQF

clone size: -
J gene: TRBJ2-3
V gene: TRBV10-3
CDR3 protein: AISESWEGSITDTQY

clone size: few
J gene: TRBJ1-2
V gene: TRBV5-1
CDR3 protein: ASSLRTPDYGYT

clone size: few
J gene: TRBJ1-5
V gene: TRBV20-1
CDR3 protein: SALDCQGIWSNQPQH

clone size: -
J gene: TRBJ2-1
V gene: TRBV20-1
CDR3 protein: SAYGTVYNEQF

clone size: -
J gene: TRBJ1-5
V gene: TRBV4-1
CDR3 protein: ASSLRQSGNQPQH

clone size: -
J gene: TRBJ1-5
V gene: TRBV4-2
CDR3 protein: ASSQLEQGAVDQPQH

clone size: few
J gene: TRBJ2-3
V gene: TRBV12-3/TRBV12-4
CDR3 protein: ASSLHEVDTQY

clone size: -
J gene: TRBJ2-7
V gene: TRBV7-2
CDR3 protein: ASSFQGGTQD

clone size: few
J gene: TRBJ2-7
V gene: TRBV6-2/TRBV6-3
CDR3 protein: ASSYSGTHRNYEQY

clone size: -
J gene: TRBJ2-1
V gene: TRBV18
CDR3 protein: ASPPGTGRFNEQF

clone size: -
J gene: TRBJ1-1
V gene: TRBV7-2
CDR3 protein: ASSLWGPDTEAF

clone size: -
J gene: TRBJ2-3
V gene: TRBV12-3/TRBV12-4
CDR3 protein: ASTPAGGGADTQY

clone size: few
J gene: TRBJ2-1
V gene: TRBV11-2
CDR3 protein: ASSLDGYLAYNEQF

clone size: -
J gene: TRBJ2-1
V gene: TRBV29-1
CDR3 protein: SVSQDREINEQF

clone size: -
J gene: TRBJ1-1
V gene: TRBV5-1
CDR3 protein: ASSSTPGEGTEAF

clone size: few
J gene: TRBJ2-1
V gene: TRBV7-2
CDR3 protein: ASSLGWTGGLNEQF

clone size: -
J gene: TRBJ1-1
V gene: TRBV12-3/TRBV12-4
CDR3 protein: ASTPTGFGTEAF

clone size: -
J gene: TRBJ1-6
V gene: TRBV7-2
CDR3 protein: ASSLVGQNSPLH

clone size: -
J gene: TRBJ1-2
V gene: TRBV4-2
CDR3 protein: ASSQVRPGDYGYT

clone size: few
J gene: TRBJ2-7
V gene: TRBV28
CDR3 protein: ASGYGGTHSYEQY

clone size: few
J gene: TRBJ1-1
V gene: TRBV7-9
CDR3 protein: ASSLVSGTNTEAF

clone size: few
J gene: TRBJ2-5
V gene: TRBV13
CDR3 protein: ASSLSGRPDQETQY

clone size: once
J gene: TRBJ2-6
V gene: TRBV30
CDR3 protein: AWKGQGRISGANVLT

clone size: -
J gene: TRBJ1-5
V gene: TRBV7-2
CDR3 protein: ASSWGLSNQPQH

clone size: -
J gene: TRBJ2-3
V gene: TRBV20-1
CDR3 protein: SARDLIRLGKDTQY

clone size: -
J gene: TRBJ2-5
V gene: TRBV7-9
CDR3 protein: ASSYPENQETQY

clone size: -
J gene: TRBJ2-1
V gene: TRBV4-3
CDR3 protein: ASSQDIGTSGGNEQF

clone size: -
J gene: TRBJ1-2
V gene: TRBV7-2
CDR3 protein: ASSSPPGQGASRYT

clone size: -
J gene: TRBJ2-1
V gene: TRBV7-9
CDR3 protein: ASSLLGQILEQF

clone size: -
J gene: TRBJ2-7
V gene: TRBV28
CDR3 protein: ASSLPPGSGNYEQY

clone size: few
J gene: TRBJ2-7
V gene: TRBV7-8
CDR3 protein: ASSLSMGTVPYEQY

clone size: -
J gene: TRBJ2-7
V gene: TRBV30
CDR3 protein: AWKRLLLPGQDSSYEQY

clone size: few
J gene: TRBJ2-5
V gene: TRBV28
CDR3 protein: ASSLLRLETQY